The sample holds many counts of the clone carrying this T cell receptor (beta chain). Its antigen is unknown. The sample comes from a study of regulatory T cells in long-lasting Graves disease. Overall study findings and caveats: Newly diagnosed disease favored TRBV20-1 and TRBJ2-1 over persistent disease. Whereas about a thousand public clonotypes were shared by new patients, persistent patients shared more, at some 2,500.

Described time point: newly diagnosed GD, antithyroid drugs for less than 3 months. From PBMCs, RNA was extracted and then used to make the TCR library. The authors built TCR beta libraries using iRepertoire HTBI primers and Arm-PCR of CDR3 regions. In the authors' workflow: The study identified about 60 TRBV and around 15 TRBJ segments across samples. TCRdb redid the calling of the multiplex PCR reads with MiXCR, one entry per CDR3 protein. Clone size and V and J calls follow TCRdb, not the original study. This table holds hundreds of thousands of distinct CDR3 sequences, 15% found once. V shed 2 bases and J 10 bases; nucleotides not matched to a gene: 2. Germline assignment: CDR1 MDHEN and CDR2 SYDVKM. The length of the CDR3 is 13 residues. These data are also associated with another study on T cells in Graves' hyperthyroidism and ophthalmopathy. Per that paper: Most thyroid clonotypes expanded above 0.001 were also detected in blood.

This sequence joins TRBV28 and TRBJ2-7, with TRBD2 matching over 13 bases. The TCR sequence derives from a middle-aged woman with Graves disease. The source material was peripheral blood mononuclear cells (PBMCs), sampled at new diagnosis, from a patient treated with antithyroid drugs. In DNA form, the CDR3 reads TGTGCCAGCAGTTTAGGGACTAGCGGGAATCAGTACTTC. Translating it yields CASSLGTSGNQYF.